This passage covers 20 T cell receptor beta chains from one sample sequenced in a study of shared clonotypes between healthy human individuals (dated by TCRdb to the early 2020s). The method was the immunoSEQ multiplex PCR assay. What TCRdb holds here is the immuneACCESS table cut down to in-frame rearrangements. Part of the clones is not present; checked against another copy, under half of the missing clones reflect an unresolved V gene, and the others are unexplained. The sample records some 1,100,000 clones, roughly 74% of which are singletons. The top ten constitute approximately 0.52% of the sample. The sample comprised memory CD4+ T cells from PBMCs. The sample's cell subset or site, from its label and the paper: CD45RA-negative fraction. The receptors originated from a man in his late teens or twenties in good health. Some clones in this sample may be carry-over from other donors' samples.

This clone occurred once. The rearrangement links TRBV9 to TRBJ2-1; D remains ambiguous. From germline, CDR1 is SGDLS and CDR2 YYNGEE. The CDR3 contains 12 residues. The V end was cut by 2 bases, the J end by 9 bases, with 9 bases between. CDR3 sequence: CASSVYIGEQFF. CDR3 bases: TGTGCCAGCAGCGTGTACATCGGTGAGCAGTTCTTC.

The V and J genes are TRBV28 and TRBJ2-4; the D is unclear. The V end lost 6 bases, the J end lost 7 bases, and 13 bases lay between the germline ends. The CDR3 extends over 13 amino acids. Looked up from germline, CDR1 is MDHEN and CDR2 is SYDVKM. As DNA, the CDR3 is TGTGCCAGCAGCTCCACATCCCCGAACATTCAGTACTTC. Translating it yields CASSSTSPNIQYF.

As concerns this clone: Other nucleotide sequences in the sample specify the same CDR3. The J gene is TRBJ2-7, the V gene TRBV5-1; D gene ambiguous. Germline CDR1 is SGHRS and CDR2 is YFSETQ. The CDR3 loop spans 12 amino acids. V lost 1 base and J lost 7, with 9 bases in between. The CDR3 loop reads CASSLIGGEQYF. CDR3 DNA sequence: TGCGCCAGCAGCTTGATCGGCGGTGAGCAGTACTTC.

The chain combines TRBV5-1 with TRBJ2-3; D remains ambiguous. The CDR3 runs to 14 residues. Germline CDR1 reads SGHRS; CDR2 reads YFSETQ. The germline V and J ends were trimmed by 4 bases and 2 bases, with 11 bases remaining between them. CDR3 loop: CASSPSGNTDTQYF. In DNA form, the CDR3 reads TGCGCCAGCAGCCCCAGTGGAAACACAGATACGCAGTATTTT.

The gene calls are TRBV6-4 and TRBJ2-1, with 9 bases fitting TRBD2. The CDR3 covers 18 residues. Per the germline V gene, CDR1 is MRHNA and CDR2 is SNTAGT. J was trimmed by 2 bases and V by 6 bases; bases with no gene match: 14. CDR3 loop: CASSRQSFAGGTYNEQFF. For the CDR3, the DNA is TGTGCCAGCAGCAGGCAAAGTTTCGCGGGAGGGACCTACAATGAGCAGTTCTTC.

The chain is built from TRBV19 and TRBJ2-7, with unresolved D. Germline loops: CDR1 LNHDA, CDR2 SQIVND (reference sequence). V dropped 1 base and J dropped 6 bases, with 13 bases sitting between them. The length of the CDR3 is 14 residues. CDR3 DNA sequence: TGTGCCAGTAGTATAGGGTCCCTTCTCTCCGAGCAGTACTTC. Its protein is CASSIGSLLSEQYF.

This clone was picked up a small number of times. This sequence joins TRBV9 and TRBJ2-7; 10 bases are a match to TRBD1. J lost 6 bases, V lost 2 bases, and 5 bases had no gene match. This CDR3 region has 14 residues. Germline lookup yields CDR1 SGDLS and CDR2 YYNGEE. The CDR3 DNA reads as TGTGCCAGCAGCGTCGGGACAGGGGTCTCCGAGCAGTACTTC. Translation gives CASSVGTGVSEQYF.

The chain joins TRBV7-2 to TRBJ2-7, with a tentative D call TRBD2 (5 bases). Trimming pared 5 bases from V and 0 bases from J, leaving 14 bases between. Germline values: CDR1 SGHTA, CDR2 FQGNSA. The CDR3 contains 15 residues. DNA for the CDR3: TGTGCCAGCAGCGTAGGACTCACACCCTCCTACGAGCAGTACTTC. It translates to CASSVGLTPSYEQYF.

Regarding this clone: One base separates it from a far larger clone, so it is likely a read error. The identical CDR3 is also encoded by other nucleotide sequences in the sample. This rearrangement joins TRBV7-2 to TRBJ2-7, with D maybe TRBD2 (7 bases). Germline-derived CDR1 and CDR2 are SGHTA and FQGNSA. CDR3 size: 14 residues. The DNA for the CDR3 is TGTGCCAGCAGCCCACTAGGGGGGGTCTACGAGCAATACTTC. This translates into CASSPLGGVYEQYF.

This clone has only a few counts. The chain recombines TRBV6-6 with TRBJ2-7; D remains unclear. Germline assignment: CDR1 MNHNY and CDR2 SVGAGI (reference sequence). V was shortened by 4 bases and J by 2 bases, with 12 bases between the two germline ends. The CDR3 has 14 residues. The DNA for the CDR3 is TGTGCCAGCAGTTCTATCGACAAGACCTACGAGCAGTACTTC. It translates to CASSSIDKTYEQYF.

Notes on this clone: This same CDR3 is encoded by further DNA sequences in the sample. This rearrangement joins TRBV9 to TRBJ1-4; 7 positions match TRBD1. J was trimmed by 4 bases and V by 0 bases; bases with no gene match: 3. This CDR3 comprises 15 residues. The V gene's germline CDR1 is SGDLS and CDR2 YYNGEE. The CDR3 bases are TGTGCCAGCAGCGTAGGACAGGGTCTTAATGAAAAACTGTTTTTT. It codes for CASSVGQGLNEKLFF.

This clone was counted ten times or more. J is TRBJ1-4 and V is TRBV5-1; D remains unclear. The V and J ends lost 0 bases and 8 bases respectively, with 23 bases between them. Germline CDR1 and CDR2: SGHRS and YFSETQ. The CDR3 spans 18 residues. The CDR3: CASSLAVGLGLDNEKLFF. As DNA, the CDR3 is TGCGCCAGCAGCTTGGCCGTCGGTTTGGGGTTGGATAACGAAAAACTGTTTTTT.

The V call is TRBV28, the J call TRBJ2-1; TRBD2 is a possible D gene (5 bases). This CDR3 contains 12 residues. V was pared by 6 bases and J by 8 bases, with 11 bases between. Germline lookup yields CDR1 MDHEN and CDR2 SYDVKM. The CDR3, as DNA: TGTGCCAGCAGCCTTACCGGGGATGAGCAGTTCTTC. Translation: CASSLTGDEQFF.

The chain is built from TRBV7-2 and TRBJ1-3; D perhaps matches TRBD1 (6 bases). Trimming took 5 bases from V and 3 from J, leaving 14 bases between them. Germline lookup yields CDR1 SGHTA and CDR2 FQGNSA. The CDR3 is 15 amino acids. CDR3 in DNA: TGTGCCAGCAGCCTACGTGGGGGCCTTGGAAACACCATATATTTT. It is translated as CASSLRGGLGNTIYF. The whole variable domain, remainder taken from reference TRBV7-2 and TRBJ1-3, is GAGVSQSPSNKVTEKGKDVELRCDPISGHTALYWYRQSLGQGLEFLIYFQGNSAPDKSGLPSDRFSAERTGGSVSTLTIQRTQQEDSAVYLCASSLRGGLGNTIYFGEGSWLTVV.

The V gene is TRBV5-8, the J gene TRBJ2-7; TRBD1 matches 7 bases. With V trimmed by 2 bases and J by 3 bases, 8 bases remained unmatched. The CDR3 extends over 15 amino acids. The germline V gene has CDR1 SGHTS and CDR2 YDEGEE. The CDR3 bases are TGTGCCAGCAGCTTCCAGGGGACAGTAAGCTACGAGCAGTACTTC. This sequence encodes CASSFQGTVSYEQYF.

The chain is built from TRBV11-2 and TRBJ2-6; no reliable D call. Between the trimmed V and J ends, which lost 4 bases and 0 bases, there was a span of 7 bases. The length of the CDR3 is 15 residues. CDR1 is SGHAT and CDR2 is FQNNGV in the germline V gene. The DNA for the CDR3 is TGTGCCAGCAGCTCGATCCCCTCTGGGGCCAACGTCCTGACTTTC. It encodes CASSSIPSGANVLTF.

The gene calls are TRBV19 and TRBJ2-7; TRBD1 or TRBD2 may be the D gene (5 bases each). This CDR3 has 13 amino acids. Germline CDR1 reads LNHDA; CDR2 reads SQIVND (reference sequence). V lost 5 bases and J lost 3, with 11 bases in between. CDR3 DNA sequence: TGTGCCAGTAGTCCCTTGAGGGGCTACGAGCAGTACTTC. Translating it yields CASSPLRGYEQYF.

The count of this clone is one. The chain recombines TRBV28 with TRBJ2-3; 7 bases align to TRBD1. This CDR3 comprises 15 residues. Trimming at V came to 5 bases and at J to 4 bases, leaving 9 bases not matched to a gene. Germline lookup yields CDR1 MDHEN and CDR2 SYDVKM. CDR3 in amino acids: CASSKGTEYPDTQYF. In DNA, the CDR3 is TGTGCCAGCAGTAAAGGGACAGAGTATCCAGATACGCAGTATTTT.

The V gene is TRBV5-1, the J gene TRBJ1-2, with 8 bases fitting TRBD1. V was pared by 5 bases and J by 5 bases, with 14 bases of the junction left unmatched. The germline V gene encodes CDR1 SGHRS and CDR2 YFSETQ. This CDR3 comprises 16 residues. CDR3 protein: CASSGVTGTGYYGYTF. The CDR3 nucleotides are TGCGCCAGCAGTGGCGTCACCGGGACAGGCTATTATGGCTACACCTTC.

In regard to this clone: The sample contains more than one DNA sequence encoding this CDR3. The V call is TRBV7-2, the J call TRBJ2-1; D uncertain. This CDR3 has 13 residues. Per the germline V gene, CDR1 is SGHTA and CDR2 is FQGNSA. Trimming pared 4 bases from V and 5 bases from J, leaving 9 bases between. The CDR3: CASSSYKNNEQFF. CDR3 DNA sequence: TGTGCCAGCAGCTCTTACAAGAACAATGAGCAGTTCTTC.